This T cell receptor beta chain was identified in a study of blood T cell repertoires in COVID-19. The repertoire was sequenced with immunoSEQ multiplex PCR; TCRdb's copy has only in-frame clones and lacks some. The sample gives a few hundred thousand clones, 80% to 85% of which show up once; approximately 5% is in the top ten. V was trimmed by 5 bases and J by 4 bases, leaving 15 bases between them. The germline V gene encodes CDR1 PRHDT and CDR2 FYEKMQ (reference sequence). This CDR3 region has 15 residues. Sequences were obtained from peripheral blood. The TCR originated in an older woman who had recovered from COVID-19. The rearrangement joins TRBV13 to TRBJ2-4, with a possible D match to TRBD1 (6 bases). The CDR3 bases are TGTGCCAGCAGCCCCCGGACAGATTTTAAAAACATTCAGTACTTC. Its translation is CASSPRTDFKNIQYF. The whole variable domain, remainder taken from reference TRBV13 and TRBJ2-4, is AAGVIQSPRHLIKEKRETATLKCYPIPRHDTVYWYQQGPGQDPQFLISFYEKMQSDKGSIPDRFSAQQFSDYHSELNMSSLELGDSALYFCASSPRTDFKNIQYFGAGTRLSVL.